This T cell receptor (beta chain) was captured by sequencing in a study of a mutant IDH1 vaccine in newly diagnosed glioma. TCRdb keeps only in-frame clones here, not all; method: immunoSEQ multiplex PCR. The table shows approximately 82,000 clones, with 85% occurring only once. Described time point: week 23, last vaccination. With topical imiquimod, each dose of the vaccine consisted of 300 ug of mutant IDH1 20-mer peptide. This clone appeared once. The target antigen is unknown. The CDR3 consists of 16 residues. Germline lookup yields CDR1 MDHEN and CDR2 SYDVKM. V dropped 2 bases and J dropped 10; count of bases not matched to a gene: 9.

This receptor was identified in a man aged 25-40 years with glioma. Some clones in this sample may be carry-over from other donors' samples. The V call is TRBV28, the J call TRBJ2-1, with 12 bases lining up with TRBD2. Sequenced material: PBMCs, taken from a glioma patient whose treatment included an IDH1 peptide vaccine. The CDR3 nucleotides are TGTGCCAGCAGTTTAATGACTAGCGGGAGCAAAGGCGAGCAGTTCTTC. It codes for CASSLMTSGSKGEQFF.